What follows are 14 T cell receptor beta chains derived from one specimen sequenced in a study of identifying expanded T cells in peripheral blood. TCRdb's copy holds only in-frame clones and misses some; the assay was immunoSEQ multiplex PCR. The data hold tens of thousands of clones, with over 75% observed a single time. Sample: blood. These receptors originate from a person aged 18 to 69 in good health.

This chain connects TRBV5-4 to TRBJ2-3; D gene ambiguous. CDR3 length: 15 residues. V was shortened by 0 bases and J by 5 bases, with 13 bases between the two germline ends. From germline, CDR1 is SGHNT and CDR2 YYREEE (reference sequence). CDR3 sequence reads: CASSLAIGYQDTQYF. CDR3 nucleotides: TGTGCCAGCAGCTTGGCCATAGGGTATCAAGATACGCAGTATTTT. Supplemented by reference TRBV5-4 and TRBJ2-3, the full variable domain reads ETGVTQSPTHLIKTRGQQVTLRCSSQSGHNTVSWYQQALGQGPQFIFQYYREEENGRGNFPPRFSGLQFPNYSSELNVNALELDDSALYLCASSLAIGYQDTQYFGPGTRLTVL.

The chain links TRBV9 to TRBJ2-3; 11 bases agree with TRBD2. This CDR3 has 17 amino acids. Germline V gene sequence: CDR1 SGDLS, CDR2 YYNGEE. V gave up 2 bases and J gave up 0 bases; unmatched junction bases: 5. The CDR3 protein is CASSVAGTSGSTDTQYF. The DNA for the CDR3 is TGTGCCAGCAGCGTTGCTGGGACTAGCGGAAGCACAGATACGCAGTATTTT.

The chain combines TRBV14 with TRBJ1-4, with D possibly TRBD1 on 6 matching bases. Germline-derived CDR1 and CDR2 are SGHDN and FVKESK. Trimming left V 3 bases short and J 5 bases short, with 16 bases between. The CDR3 extends over 16 amino acids. CDR3 in DNA: TGTGCCAGCAGCCAGAAACCGGGACACTTCAATGAAAAACTGTTTTTT. Protein: CASSQKPGHFNEKLFF.

V is TRBV27 and J is TRBJ1-5; D is ambiguous. Trimming removed 0 bases from V and 2 bases from J, with 11 bases in between. Per the germline V gene, CDR1 is MNHEY and CDR2 is SMNVEV (reference sequence). The CDR3 covers 16 residues. As DNA, the CDR3 is TGTGCCAGCAGTTTATCTTACCCGAGGGGCAATCAGCCCCAGCATTTT. It yields the protein CASSLSYPRGNQPQHF.

The chain employs TRBV4-2 and TRBJ2-3; 8 bases map to TRBD2. The germline CDR1 and CDR2 sequences are LGHNA and YNFKEQ. The CDR3 consists of 16 residues. The J segment lost 2 bases and the V segment lost 1 base, leaving 5 bases of the junction unmatched. The CDR3, as DNA: TGTGCCAGCAGCCAAGTCGGGGGGGAACACACAGATACGCAGTATTTT. This codes for CASSQVGGEHTDTQYF.

The genes are TRBV9 and TRBJ1-4, with a weak D call TRBD1 (5 bases). The V end lost 0 bases, the J end lost 7 bases, and 13 bases lay between the germline ends. The germline CDR1 and CDR2 sequences are SGDLS and YYNGEE. The CDR3 length is 15 residues. The CDR3 sequence is CASSVEGSRSEKLFF. The CDR3 nucleotides are TGTGCCAGCAGCGTAGAGGGGTCAAGGAGTGAAAAACTGTTTTTT.

The chain joins TRBV7-9 to TRBJ2-2; 8 bases match TRBD2. V trimming: 3 bases; J trimming: 4 bases; junction bases outside the gene matches: 4. Germline CDR1 SEHNR, CDR2 FQNEAQ (reference sequence). The CDR3 is made up of 15 amino acids. The CDR3 here is CASSFGAGATGELFF. The CDR3 DNA sequence: TGTGCCAGCAGCTTTGGAGCGGGAGCCACCGGGGAGCTGTTTTTT.

The rearrangement links TRBV27 to TRBJ2-7; 7 bases are a match to TRBD1. V shed 6 bases, J shed 2 bases, and the junction held 10 bases outside the gene matches. CDR3 length: 15 residues. Germline V gene data show CDR1 as MNHEY and CDR2 as SMNVEV (reference sequence). The CDR3 sequence: CASRLLDRAPYEQYF. The DNA of the CDR3 is TGTGCCAGCAGACTACTCGACAGGGCCCCCTACGAGCAGTACTTC.

This clone was seen only once. V usage is TRBV11-2 and J usage is TRBJ1-2; maybe TRBD1 (5 bases). CDR3 length equals 13 residues. The germline V gene encodes CDR1 SGHAT and CDR2 FQNNGV. V was cut by 1 base and J by 5 bases, with 8 bases left in between. The CDR3 region has the DNA TGTGCCAGCAGCTTAGGGGGGTCTTATGGCTACACCTTC. Protein: CASSLGGSYGYTF.

V is TRBV12-2 and J is TRBJ2-6; the D call TRBD2 from the table was never checked on the DNA. TRBV12-2 is described as a pseudogene. The CDR3 has 18 residues. CDR3 nucleotide sequence: TGTGCAAGTCGCTTAGCCCAAGGGGAGGGCTCTGGGGCCAACGTCCTGACTTTC. It codes for CASRLAQGEGSGANVLTF.

The chain joins TRBV7-2 to TRBJ2-2, with 13 bases lining up with TRBD2. This CDR3 region has 16 residues. The junction had 1 base not matched to a gene; V was cut back by 3 bases and J by 3 bases. Germline lookup yields CDR1 SGHTA and CDR2 FQGNSA. The CDR3 loop reads CASSLTSGGYTGELFF. The DNA of the CDR3 is TGTGCCAGCAGCTTGACTAGCGGGGGGTACACCGGGGAGCTGTTTTTT.

The chain is built from TRBV14 and TRBJ1-1; D gene uncertain. CDR1 is SGHDN and CDR2 is FVKESK in the germline V gene. V was shortened by 3 bases and J by 3 bases, with 11 bases between the two germline ends. The CDR3 is 14 residues long. The CDR3 DNA is TGTGCCAGCAGCCAGGGGAACGGGTACACTGAAGCTTTCTTT. Protein sequence: CASSQGNGYTEAFF.

This clone was seen a handful of times. The gene calls are TRBV4-2 and TRBJ1-2; TRBD1 might be the D (5 bases). CDR1 and CDR2 (germline): LGHNA, YNFKEQ. V dropped 7 bases and J dropped 4 bases, with 16 bases sitting between them. This CDR3 is 14 amino acids long. CDR3 sequence (DNA): TGTGCCAGCAACCGAGAGGGGCAAAGCTATGGCTACACCTTC. It codes for CASNREGQSYGYTF.

The gene calls are TRBV5-8 and TRBJ1-5; D is uncertain. This CDR3 has 15 amino acids. Trimming took 7 bases from V and 0 from J, leaving 14 bases between them. The germline V gene encodes CDR1 SGHTS and CDR2 YDEGEE. CDR3 loop: CASSARGYSNQPQHF. Written as DNA, the CDR3 is TGTGCCAGCTCGGCCCGAGGATATAGCAATCAGCCCCAGCATTTT.